The clone carrying this T cell receptor (beta chain) was observed a handful of times. Its specificity is unknown. This sample was included in a study of metastatic and nonmetastatic thyroid tumors. On the study more broadly: The authors compared repertoires across blood and tumor or nodule tissue from malignant and benign thyroid patients. General study results and limits: Benign nodules were reported to have significantly lower TCR beta diversity than malignant thyroid tumors, in blood and tumor.

Until they underwent thyroid surgery, no patient had received any treatment. Per germline, CDR1 SNHLY and CDR2 FYNNEI. V was trimmed by 7 bases and J by 3 bases, leaving 16 bases between them. The CDR3 is 15 residues long. Per the authors' pipeline: A classifier for distant metastasis in papillary thyroid cancer was constructed using CDR3 differences observed across clinicopathological groups. TCRdb re-called clones via MiXCR from the PCR reads. None of the V and J calls come from the authors' own analysis; TCRdb made them. The sample carries 45,000 to 55,000 clones, about 22% recorded once. Material: blood. V and J are TRBV2 and TRBJ2-4; D is tentatively TRBD1 or TRBD2 (5 bases each). This sequence originates from a male donor with papillary thyroid cancer or a benign thyroid nodule (not recorded which). Some clones in this sample may be carry-over from other donors' samples. The CDR3 protein is CASNGRGRDKNIQYF. In DNA, the CDR3 is TGTGCCAGCAACGGCCGGGGCAGGGACAAAAACATTCAGTACTTC.